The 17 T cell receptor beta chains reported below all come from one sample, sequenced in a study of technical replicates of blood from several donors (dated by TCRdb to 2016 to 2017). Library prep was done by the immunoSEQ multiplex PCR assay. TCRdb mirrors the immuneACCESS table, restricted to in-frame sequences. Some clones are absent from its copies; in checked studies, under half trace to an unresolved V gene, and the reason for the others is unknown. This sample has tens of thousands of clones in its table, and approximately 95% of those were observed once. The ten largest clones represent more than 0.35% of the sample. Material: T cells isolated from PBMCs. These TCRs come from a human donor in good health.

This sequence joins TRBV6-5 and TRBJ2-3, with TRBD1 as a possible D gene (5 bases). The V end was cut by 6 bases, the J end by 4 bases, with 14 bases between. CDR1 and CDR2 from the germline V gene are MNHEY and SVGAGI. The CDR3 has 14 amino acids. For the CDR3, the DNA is TGTGCCAGCAGGCCAGGGTACGGATCAGATACGCAGTATTTT. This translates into CASRPGYGSDTQYF.

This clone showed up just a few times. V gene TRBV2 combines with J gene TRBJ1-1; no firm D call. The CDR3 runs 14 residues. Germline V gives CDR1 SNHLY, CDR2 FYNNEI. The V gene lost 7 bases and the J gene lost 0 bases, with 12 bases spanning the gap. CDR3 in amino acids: CASTKRQLNTEAFF. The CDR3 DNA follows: TGTGCCAGCACCAAGCGCCAATTGAACACTGAAGCTTTCTTT.

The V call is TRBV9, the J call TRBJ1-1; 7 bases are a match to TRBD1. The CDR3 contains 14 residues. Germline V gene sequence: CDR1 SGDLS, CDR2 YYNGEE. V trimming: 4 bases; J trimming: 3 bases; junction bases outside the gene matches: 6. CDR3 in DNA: TGTGCCAGCAGCATACATACAGGGGACACTGAAGCTTTCTTT. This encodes CASSIHTGDTEAFF.

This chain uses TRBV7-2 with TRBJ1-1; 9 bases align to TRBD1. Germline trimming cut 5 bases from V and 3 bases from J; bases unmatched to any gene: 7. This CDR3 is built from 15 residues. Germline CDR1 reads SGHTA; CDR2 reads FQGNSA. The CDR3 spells CASSTSGTGHTEAFF. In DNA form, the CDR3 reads TGTGCCAGCAGCACCTCCGGGACAGGGCACACTGAAGCTTTCTTT.

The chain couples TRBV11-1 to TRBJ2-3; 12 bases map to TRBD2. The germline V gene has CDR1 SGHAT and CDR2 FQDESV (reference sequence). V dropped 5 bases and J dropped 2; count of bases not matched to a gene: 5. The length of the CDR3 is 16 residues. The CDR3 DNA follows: TGTGCCAGCAGCCCCGGGACTAGCGGGCACACAGATACGCAGTATTTT. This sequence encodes CASSPGTSGHTDTQYF.

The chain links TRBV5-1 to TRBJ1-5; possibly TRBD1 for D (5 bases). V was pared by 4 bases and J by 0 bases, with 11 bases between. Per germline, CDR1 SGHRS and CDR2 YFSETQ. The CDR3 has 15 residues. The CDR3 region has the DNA TGCGCCAGCAGCCTGGACAACTATAGCAATCAGCCCCAGCATTTT. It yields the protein CASSLDNYSNQPQHF.

The CDR3 DNA reads TGTGCCAGCAGCGTCGGGGTTACCTACGAGCAGTACTTC. This encodes CASSVGVTYEQYF. This chain joins TRBV14 and TRBJ2-7, with TRBD2 as a possible D gene (5 bases). CDR1 is SGHDN and CDR2 is FVKESK in the germline V gene. The ends were cut back, 5 bases at V and 2 bases at J, with 10 bases in the middle. The CDR3 consists of 13 residues.

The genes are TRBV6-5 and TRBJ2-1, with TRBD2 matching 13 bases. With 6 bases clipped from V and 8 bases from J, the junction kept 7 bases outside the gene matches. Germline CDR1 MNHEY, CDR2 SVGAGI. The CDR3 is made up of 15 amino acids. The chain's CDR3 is CASRLAGGPIDEQFF. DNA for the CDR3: TGTGCCAGCAGACTAGCGGGAGGGCCTATAGATGAGCAGTTCTTC.

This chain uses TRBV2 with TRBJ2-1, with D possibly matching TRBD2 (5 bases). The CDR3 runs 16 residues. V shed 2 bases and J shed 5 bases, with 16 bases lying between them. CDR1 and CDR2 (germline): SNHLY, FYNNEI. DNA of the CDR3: TGTGCCAGCAGTGAAATTTGGGCTAGCCGAGACAATGAGCAGTTCTTC. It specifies CASSEIWASRDNEQFF.

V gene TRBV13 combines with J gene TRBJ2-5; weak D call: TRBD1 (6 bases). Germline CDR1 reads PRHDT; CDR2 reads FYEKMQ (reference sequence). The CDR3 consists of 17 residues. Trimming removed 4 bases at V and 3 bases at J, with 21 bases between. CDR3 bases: TGTGCCAGCAGCTCCCGGAAAAGGTCAGGGGTCGAAGAGACCCAGTACTTC. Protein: CASSSRKRSGVEETQYF.

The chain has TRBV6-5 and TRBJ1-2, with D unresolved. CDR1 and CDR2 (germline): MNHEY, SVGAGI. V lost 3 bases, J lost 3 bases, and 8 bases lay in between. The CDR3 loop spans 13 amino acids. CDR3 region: CASSYTDHYGYTF. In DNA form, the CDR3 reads TGTGCCAGCAGTTATACAGATCACTATGGCTACACCTTC.

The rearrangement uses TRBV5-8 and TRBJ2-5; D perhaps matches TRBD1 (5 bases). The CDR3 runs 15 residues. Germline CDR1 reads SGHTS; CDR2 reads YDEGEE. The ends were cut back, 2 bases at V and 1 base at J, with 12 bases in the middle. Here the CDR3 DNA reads TGTGCCAGCAGCTTTTATCGACAGATCCAAGAGACCCAGTACTTC. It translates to CASSFYRQIQETQYF.

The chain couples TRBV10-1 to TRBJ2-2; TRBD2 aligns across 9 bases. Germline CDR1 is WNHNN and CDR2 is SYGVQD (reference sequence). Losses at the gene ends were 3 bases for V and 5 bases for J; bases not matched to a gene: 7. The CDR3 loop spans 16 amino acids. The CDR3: CASSDKLAGQTGELFF. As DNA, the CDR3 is TGCGCCAGCAGTGACAAACTAGCGGGCCAGACCGGGGAGCTGTTTTTT.

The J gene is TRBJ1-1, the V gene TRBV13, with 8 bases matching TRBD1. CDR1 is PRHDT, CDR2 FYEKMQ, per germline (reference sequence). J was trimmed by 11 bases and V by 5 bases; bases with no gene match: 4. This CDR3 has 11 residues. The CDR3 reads CASSLTGDAFF. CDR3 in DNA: TGTGCCAGCAGCCTGACAGGGGACGCTTTCTTT. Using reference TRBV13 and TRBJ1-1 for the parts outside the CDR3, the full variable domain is AAGVIQSPRHLIKEKRETATLKCYPIPRHDTVYWYQQGPGQDPQFLISFYEKMQSDKGSIPDRFSAQQFSDYHSELNMSSLELGDSALYFCASSLTGDAFFGQGTRLTVV.

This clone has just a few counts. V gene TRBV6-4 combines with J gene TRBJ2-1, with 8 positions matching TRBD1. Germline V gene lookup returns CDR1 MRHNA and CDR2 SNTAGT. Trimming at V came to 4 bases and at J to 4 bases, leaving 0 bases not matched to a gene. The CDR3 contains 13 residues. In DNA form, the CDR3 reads TGTGCCAGCAGTGGGACAGGGTACAATGAGCAGTTCTTC. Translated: CASSGTGYNEQFF.

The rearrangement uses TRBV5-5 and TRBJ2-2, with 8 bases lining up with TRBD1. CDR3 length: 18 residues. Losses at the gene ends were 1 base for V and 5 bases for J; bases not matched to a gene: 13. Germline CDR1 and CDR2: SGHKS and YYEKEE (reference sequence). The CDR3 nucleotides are TGTGCCAGCAGCTTGAGTGGTCCGACAGGGGTATCTACCGGGGAGCTGTTTTTT. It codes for CASSLSGPTGVSTGELFF. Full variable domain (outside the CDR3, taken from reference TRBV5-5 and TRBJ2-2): DAGVTQSPTHLIKTRGQQVTLRCSPISGHKSVSWYQQVLGQGPQFIFQYYEKEERGRGNFPDRFSARQFPNYSSELNVNALLLGDSALYLCASSLSGPTGVSTGELFFGEGSRLTVL.

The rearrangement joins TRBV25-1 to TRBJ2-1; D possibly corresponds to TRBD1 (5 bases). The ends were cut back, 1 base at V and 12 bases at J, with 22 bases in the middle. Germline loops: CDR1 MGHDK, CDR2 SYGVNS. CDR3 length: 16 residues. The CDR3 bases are TGTGCCAGCAGTGAATCGACCCTTTCCCTTGACAGCTTGCAGTTCTTC. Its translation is CASSESTLSLDSLQFF.